Below, 13 T cell receptor beta chains from the same sample are listed, as sequenced in a study of radiation and T cells in renal cell carcinoma. This table comes from immunoSEQ multiplex PCR, and its TCRdb copy is limited to in-frame clones, with some not included. Of some 120,000 clones in the sample, more than 80% are singletons; the top ten hold 1.5% to 2%. Specified time point: blood 2 weeks post-SBRT. Treatment specified: 15 Gy SBRT to primary tumor, nephrectomy 4 weeks later. The specimen comprised blood, sampled from a patient whose treatment included radiotherapy and nephrectomy. These receptors were obtained from a woman aged 55-70 years with renal cell carcinoma.

The chain links TRBV2 to TRBJ2-5, with D uncertain. Trimming stripped 3 bases from V and 4 bases from J, with 9 bases between. This CDR3 is 13 amino acids long. Germline V gene sequence: CDR1 SNHLY, CDR2 FYNNEI. The CDR3 nucleotides are TGTGCCAGCAGTGAGACGGGCGGAGAGACCCAGTACTTC. It is translated as CASSETGGETQYF.

This chain links TRBV30 with TRBJ1-2, with D unresolved. The germline gives CDR1 GTSNPN, CDR2 SVGIG (reference sequence). CDR3 length: 12 residues. The V end was cut by 5 bases, the J end by 3 bases, with 10 bases between. The CDR3 DNA is TGTGCCTGGGAAGGCACGTACTATGGCTACACCTTC. Protein product: CAWEGTYYGYTF.

This clone is categorized as medium-sized. V and J are TRBV6-6 and TRBJ1-1; 7 positions match TRBD1. V lost 6 bases, J lost 0 bases, and 10 bases stayed unmatched. Germline V gives CDR1 MNHNY, CDR2 SVGAGI (reference sequence). The CDR3 loop spans 16 amino acids. The CDR3 DNA reads TGTGCCAGCAGCCACGACCAGACAGGGTTGAACACTGAAGCTTTCTTT. Translating gives CASSHDQTGLNTEAFF.

The chain uses TRBV6-6 and TRBJ2-3, with 8 bases identical to TRBD1. The CDR3 runs to 16 residues. From germline, CDR1 is MNHNY and CDR2 SVGAGI (reference sequence). V shed 4 bases and J 4 bases; nucleotides not matched to a gene: 10. Written as DNA, the CDR3 is TGTGCCAGCAGTTCCCGGACAGGGAGGTTTGCAGATACGCAGTATTTT. Its protein product is CASSSRTGRFADTQYF.

J is TRBJ2-5 and V is TRBV28; tentatively, D is TRBD1 (6 bases). There are 14 residues in the CDR3. Germline CDR1 and CDR2: MDHEN and SYDVKM. V was cut by 3 bases and J by 2 bases, with 10 bases left in between. The CDR3 DNA is TGTGCCAGCAGTTTTAGAGGGGGTCAAGAGACCCAGTACTTC. It codes for CASSFRGGQETQYF.

V and J are TRBV19 and TRBJ2-5, with no clear D. The V and J ends lost 3 bases and 5 bases respectively, with 13 bases between them. Germline V gene sequence: CDR1 LNHDA, CDR2 SQIVND (reference sequence). The CDR3 has 14 residues. The CDR3 here is CASSILAGAETQYF. CDR3 bases: TGTGCCAGTAGTATTTTGGCAGGCGCCGAGACCCAGTACTTC. Full variable domain (remainder filled in from reference TRBV19 and TRBJ2-5): DGGITQSPKYLFRKEGQNVTLSCEQNLNHDAMYWYRQDPGQGLRLIYYSQIVNDFQKGDIAEGYSVSREKKESFPLTVTSAQKNPTAFYLCASSILAGAETQYFGPGTRLLVL.

The chain has TRBV28 and TRBJ2-7, with D perhaps TRBD1 (6 bases). Trimming removed 5 bases from V and 3 bases from J, with 20 bases in between. The V gene's germline CDR1 is MDHEN and CDR2 SYDVKM. The CDR3 length is 16 residues. Here the CDR3 reads CASSPVFRDISYEQYF. For the CDR3, the DNA is TGTGCCAGCAGTCCTGTCTTCCGGGACATCAGCTACGAGCAGTACTTC.

This rearrangement joins TRBV19 to TRBJ1-1, with 7 positions matching TRBD1. V was clipped by 3 bases and J by 1 base; unmatched bases: 5. Per germline, CDR1 LNHDA and CDR2 SQIVND (reference sequence). The CDR3 contains 15 residues. The CDR3 DNA reads as TGTGCCAGTAGTATGACAGGGTTTGGGAACACTGAAGCTTTCTTT. As protein: CASSMTGFGNTEAFF.

The genes are TRBV6-5 and TRBJ1-2, with unresolved D. V was trimmed by 0 bases and J by 8 bases, leaving 16 bases between them. CDR3 size: 15 residues. Germline V gives CDR1 MNHEY, CDR2 SVGAGI. The CDR3 coding sequence is TGTGCCAGCAGTTACTCGATAGCCGGCGTCGGGGGCTACACCTTC. This translates into CASSYSIAGVGGYTF.

The genes are TRBV27 and TRBJ1-6; 8 bases fit TRBD1. Trimming took 3 bases from V and 9 from J; bases not matched to a gene: 7. This CDR3 is built from 15 residues. CDR1 and CDR2 (germline): MNHEY, SMNVEV (reference sequence). The CDR3 DNA is TGTGCCAGCAGTTTTTGGCAGGGGGCTGGTTCACCCCTCCACTTT. Translated, it gives CASSFWQGAGSPLHF.

The rearrangement uses TRBV28 and TRBJ2-7; 9 nucleotides agree with TRBD1. CDR1 is MDHEN, CDR2 SYDVKM, per germline. V was pared by 3 bases and J by 10 bases, with 16 bases of the junction left unmatched. The CDR3 is made up of 16 amino acids. The CDR3 nucleotides are TGTGCCAGCAGTTTGCCCGGGACAGGGAATCCCTACGGACAGTACTTC. This gives the protein CASSLPGTGNPYGQYF.

The CDR3 sequence is CATTTLGPNLGNNYGYTF. CDR3 coding DNA: TGTGCCACCACTACGCTAGGCCCGAACCTAGGGAATAACTATGGCTACACCTTC. The rearrangement links TRBV15 to TRBJ1-2; no definite D call. Germline CDR1 and CDR2: LNHNV and YYDKDF (reference sequence). Trimming left V 7 bases short and J 1 base short, with 25 bases between. This CDR3 is 18 amino acids long.

This clone was recorded once. This chain connects TRBV5-1 to TRBJ1-1, with D unclear. The CDR3 spans 16 residues. V lost 3 bases and J lost 2, with 17 bases in between. From germline, CDR1 is SGHRS and CDR2 YFSETQ. CDR3 in amino acids: CASSSIVGRVNTEAFF. The CDR3 DNA reads TGCGCCAGCAGCTCCATAGTCGGACGGGTTAACACTGAAGCTTTCTTT.